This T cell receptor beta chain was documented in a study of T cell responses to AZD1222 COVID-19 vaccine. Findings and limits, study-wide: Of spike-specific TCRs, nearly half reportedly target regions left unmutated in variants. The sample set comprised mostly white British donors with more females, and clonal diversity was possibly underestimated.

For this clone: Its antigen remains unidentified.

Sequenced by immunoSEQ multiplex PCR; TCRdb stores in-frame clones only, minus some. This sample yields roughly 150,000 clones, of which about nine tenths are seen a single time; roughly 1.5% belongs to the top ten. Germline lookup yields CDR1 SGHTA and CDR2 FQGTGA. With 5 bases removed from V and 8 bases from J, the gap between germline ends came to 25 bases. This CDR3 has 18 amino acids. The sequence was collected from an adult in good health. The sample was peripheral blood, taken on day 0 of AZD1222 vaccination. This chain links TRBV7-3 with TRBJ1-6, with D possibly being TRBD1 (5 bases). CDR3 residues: CASSPNLKERGPDSPLHF. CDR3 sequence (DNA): TGTGCCAGCAGCCCAAACCTAAAGGAGAGGGGCCCGGATTCACCCCTCCACTTT.